The 27 T cell receptor beta chains below all came from one sample that was sequenced in a study of shared clonotypes between healthy human individuals. CD8 cells regarded as naive lacked CD45RO, were positively chosen for CCR7, and omitted terminally differentiated effector memory CD45RA+ cells. Sequencing used immunoSEQ multiplex PCR; TCRdb keeps in-frame clones, though not all of them. Of around 580,000 clones listed, 95% to 98% were seen once; the top ten hold more than 0.3%. Sequenced: naive CD8+ T cells sorted from blood. Receptors were obtained from a man aged 25 to 45 in good health.

The V and J genes are TRBV19 and TRBJ2-7; TRBD1 or TRBD2 may be the D gene (5 bases each). Between the trimmed V and J ends, which lost 6 bases and 0 bases, there was a span of 18 bases. The CDR3 length is 16 residues. The germline CDR1 and CDR2 sequences are LNHDA and SQIVND (reference sequence). Here the CDR3 reads CASSQTIWDHSYEQYF. The CDR3 nucleotides read TGTGCCAGTAGCCAAACTATCTGGGACCACTCCTACGAGCAGTACTTC.

The chain recombines TRBV6-5 with TRBJ2-2; TRBD1 is a possible D gene (6 bases). The CDR3 length is 15 residues. The V end was cut by 0 bases, the J end by 4 bases, with 9 bases between. Germline CDR1 reads MNHEY; CDR2 reads SVGAGI. The CDR3 loop reads CASSYSTGLTGELFF. CDR3 in DNA: TGTGCCAGCAGTTACTCAACAGGGCTCACCGGGGAGCTGTTTTTT.

The J gene is TRBJ1-5, the V gene TRBV9, with D perhaps matching TRBD1 (5 bases). The CDR3 totals 14 residues. Germline V gene data show CDR1 as SGDLS and CDR2 as YYNGEE. Trimming left V 3 bases short and J 0 bases short, with 7 bases between. CDR3 coding DNA: TGTGCCAGCAGCGGGGGGAGTAGCAATCAGCCCCAGCATTTT. Its protein is CASSGGSSNQPQHF.

This chain uses TRBV28 with TRBJ1-2; D gene ambiguous. This CDR3 is 17 amino acids long. Trimming took off 2 bases at V and 2 bases at J, with 18 bases between the two ends. Germline CDR1 reads MDHEN; CDR2 reads SYDVKM. The CDR3 sequence: CASSLPHFRAENYGYTF. CDR3 DNA sequence: TGTGCCAGCAGTTTACCACATTTCCGGGCTGAAAACTATGGCTACACCTTC.

V gene TRBV29-1 combines with J gene TRBJ2-7; 12 bases line up with TRBD1. The CDR3 runs to 15 residues. Germline CDR1 SQVTM, CDR2 ANQGSEA. Losses at the gene ends were 3 bases for V and 5 bases for J; bases not matched to a gene: 8. Written as DNA, the CDR3 is TGCAGCGTTGACTCCGGGACAGGGGGCTACGACGAGCAGTACTTC. It codes for CSVDSGTGGYDEQYF.

This chain links TRBV10-3 with TRBJ2-1; D uncertain. The ends were cut back, 2 bases at V and 10 bases at J, with 6 bases in the middle. This CDR3 spans 11 amino acids. In germline, CDR1 is ENHRY, CDR2 SYGVKD. DNA of the CDR3: TGTGCCATCAGTGAGGCGTTGGAGCAGTTCTTC. Encoded protein: CAISEALEQFF.

The chain uses TRBV7-4 and TRBJ2-6, with 8 bases aligning to TRBD1. The CDR3 runs to 17 residues. Trimming at V came to 5 bases and at J to 8 bases, leaving 14 bases not matched to a gene. Germline lookup yields CDR1 SGHVT and CDR2 SQSDAQ. CDR3 residues: CASSPRGWTGTTNVLTF. The CDR3, as DNA: TGTGCCAGCAGCCCCCGGGGGTGGACAGGGACAACCAACGTCCTGACTTTC.

This clone was picked up one time. An end of the junction does not agree with germline; a read error may underlie this. Here the CDR3 DNA reads TGTGCCAGCACCTTAGAAGGGACACTAAATCAGCCCCAGCATTTT. Amino acid sequence: CASTLEGTLNQPQHF. The genes are TRBV7-9 and TRBJ1-5, with D possibly TRBD1 on 6 matching bases. The CDR3 extends over 15 amino acids. From germline, CDR1 is SEHNR and CDR2 FQNEAQ (reference sequence).

The chain combines TRBV5-4 with TRBJ2-3; 13 bases are a match to TRBD2. The V gene end was trimmed by 3 bases and the J gene end by 3 bases; junction bases not matched to a gene: 1. Looked up from germline, CDR1 is SGHNT and CDR2 is YYREEE (reference sequence). The CDR3 sequence is 15 residues long. CDR3 sequence: CASSSTSGRTDTQYF. In nucleotides, the CDR3 is TGTGCCAGCAGCTCGACTAGCGGGAGGACAGATACGCAGTATTTT. The entire variable domain, with the rest obtained from reference TRBV5-4 and TRBJ2-3, is as follows: ETGVTQSPTHLIKTRGQQVTLRCSSQSGHNTVSWYQQALGQGPQFIFQYYREEENGRGNFPPRFSGLQFPNYSSELNVNALELDDSALYLCASSSTSGRTDTQYFGPGTRLTVL.

The chain carries TRBV4-1 and TRBJ2-3, with TRBD1 identical over 11 bases. The germline CDR1 and CDR2 sequences are MGHRA and YSYEKL. Trimming cost V 5 bases and J 4 bases; bases outside gene matches: 8. The CDR3 totals 16 residues. The chain's CDR3 is CASSGWGQGDADTQYF. In DNA, the CDR3 is TGCGCCAGCAGCGGGTGGGGACAGGGGGATGCAGATACGCAGTATTTT.

The J gene is TRBJ2-4, the V gene TRBV15; 7 positions agree with TRBD2. Germline V gives CDR1 LNHNV, CDR2 YYDKDF (reference sequence). This CDR3 region has 15 residues. Unmatched junction bases numbered 6, after V lost 4 bases and J lost 3 bases. CDR3 sequence (DNA): TGTGCCACCAGCACCGTGGCGGGAGTCAAAAACATTCAGTACTTC. Translated, it gives CATSTVAGVKNIQYF. The full variable domain, completed using reference TRBV15 and TRBJ2-4, is DAMVIQNPRYQVTQFGKPVTLSCSQTLNHNVMYWYQQKSSQAPKLLFHYYDKDFNNEADTPDNFQSRRPNTSFCFLDIRSPGLGDTAMYLCATSTVAGVKNIQYFGAGTRLSVL.

The chain recombines TRBV29-1 with TRBJ2-1; D call uncertain. Trimming took off 2 bases at V and 1 base at J, with 9 bases between the two ends. The CDR3 contains 14 residues. Germline V gives CDR1 SQVTM, CDR2 ANQGSEA. The DNA of the CDR3 is TGCAGCGTTGAATTCTGGGATTCCTACAATGAGCAGTTCTTC. It specifies CSVEFWDSYNEQFF.

This chain uses TRBV9 with TRBJ2-3; tentative D call: TRBD2 (6 bases). The V gene's germline CDR1 is SGDLS and CDR2 YYNGEE. The CDR3 sequence is 15 residues long. V lost 4 bases to trimming and J lost 6 bases, with 18 bases between them. This CDR3 reads CASSNGAGIRDTQYF. DNA for the CDR3: TGTGCCAGCAGCAACGGGGCGGGGATCCGGGATACGCAGTATTTT.

The rearrangement uses TRBV6-4 and TRBJ2-3; no definite D call. CDR3 size: 13 residues. V was cut by 3 bases and J by 8 bases, with 12 bases left in between. Germline V gene data show CDR1 as MRHNA and CDR2 as SNTAGT. The DNA for the CDR3 is TGTGCCAGCAGTGAGGGATCCGGAACTACGCAGTATTTT. It translates to CASSEGSGTTQYF.

V is TRBV5-1 and J is TRBJ2-5, with 7 bases matching TRBD1. The trim removed 2 bases at V and 4 bases at J, leaving 11 bases unmatched. Per germline, CDR1 SGHRS and CDR2 YFSETQ. The length of the CDR3 is 16 residues. This chain's CDR3 is CASSFDRQGGAETQYF. In DNA form, the CDR3 reads TGCGCCAGCAGCTTCGACAGACAGGGTGGTGCAGAGACCCAGTACTTC.

The CDR3 sequence: CASSPPGPQPEQYF. The CDR3 nucleotides read TGTGCCAGCAGTCCACCCGGGCCTCAACCCGAGCAGTACTTC. The rearrangement uses TRBV27 and TRBJ2-7, with D uncertain. The V end lost 5 bases, the J end lost 6 bases, and 17 bases lay between the germline ends. Germline loops: CDR1 MNHEY, CDR2 SMNVEV (reference sequence). The CDR3 contains 14 residues.

This clone was recorded only once. The V and J genes are TRBV29-1 and TRBJ2-2; the D gene is possibly TRBD1 (6 bases). This CDR3 is 14 amino acids long. The germline gives CDR1 SQVTM, CDR2 ANQGSEA. Trimming removed 7 bases at V and 6 bases at J, with 18 bases between. For the CDR3, the DNA is TGCAGCGCACTGCCGGAGGACAGCGCCGGGGAGCTGTTTTTT. Translating gives CSALPEDSAGELFF.

The rearrangement joins TRBV2 to TRBJ2-5, with D perhaps TRBD2 (6 bases). Germline CDR1 reads SNHLY; CDR2 reads FYNNEI. V dropped 1 base and J dropped 5 bases, with 20 bases sitting between them. The CDR3 spans 17 residues. CDR3: CASSEELTGGMSETQYF. CDR3 in DNA: TGTGCCAGCAGTGAAGAGTTGACCGGAGGGATGTCGGAGACCCAGTACTTC.

J is TRBJ2-7 and V is TRBV18; no clear D gene. The CDR3 sequence is 14 residues long. With 0 bases removed from V and 3 bases from J, the gap between germline ends came to 9 bases. Germline values: CDR1 KGHSH, CDR2 LQKENI. Here the CDR3 reads CASSPPVARYEQYF. CDR3 nucleotide sequence: TGTGCCAGCTCACCACCGGTAGCACGCTACGAGCAGTACTTC.

The chain links TRBV7-2 to TRBJ1-5; a possible D gene is TRBD1 (5 bases). Germline assignment: CDR1 SGHTA and CDR2 FQGNSA. The length of the CDR3 is 14 residues. Between the trimmed V and J ends, which lost 2 bases and 8 bases, there was a span of 13 bases. Here the CDR3 reads CASSLSLGVKPQHF. CDR3 coding DNA: TGTGCCAGCAGCTTAAGTCTGGGGGTCAAGCCCCAGCATTTT.

The rearrangement joins TRBV7-9 to TRBJ2-7, with a weak D call TRBD2 (5 bases). This CDR3 is 14 amino acids long. Germline V lookup: CDR1 SEHNR, CDR2 FQNEAQ (reference sequence). V gave up 1 base and J gave up 5 bases, with 12 bases separating them. CDR3 nucleotide sequence: TGTGCCAGCAGCTTAGTAGCGAATGCCCACGAGCAGTACTTC. This gives the protein CASSLVANAHEQYF.

This chain connects TRBV5-1 to TRBJ2-1; tentatively, D is TRBD1 or TRBD2 (5 bases each). Germline CDR1 reads SGHRS; CDR2 reads YFSETQ. Trimming shortened V by 4 bases and J by 10 bases, and 12 bases separated the two germline ends. The CDR3 contains 12 residues. CDR3 sequence: CASSVTGTEQFF. CDR3 DNA: TGCGCCAGCAGCGTCACCGGGACCGAGCAGTTCTTC.

The V gene is TRBV28, the J gene TRBJ2-1, with 7 bases identical to TRBD1. There are 15 residues in the CDR3. The germline CDR1 and CDR2 sequences are MDHEN and SYDVKM. V dropped 3 bases and J dropped 9; count of bases not matched to a gene: 11. In DNA form, the CDR3 reads TGTGCCAGCAGTTTCGGGACAGCCCTACAGGGTGAGCAGTTCTTC. Translating gives CASSFGTALQGEQFF.

The DNA for the CDR3 is TGTGCCAGCAGTTTAGCGGGAACAACCGAGCAGTACTTC. This sequence encodes CASSLAGTTEQYF. V is TRBV27 and J is TRBJ2-7; D may be TRBD2 (6 bases). Germline CDR1 and CDR2: MNHEY and SMNVEV (reference sequence). Trimming pared 2 bases from V and 6 bases from J, leaving 11 bases between. This CDR3 is built from 13 residues.

The V gene is TRBV6-5, the J gene TRBJ2-7; TRBD2 might be the D (5 bases). The CDR3 is made up of 15 amino acids. Germline CDR1 and CDR2: MNHEY and SVGAGI. Trimming cost V 2 bases and J 0 bases, with 11 bases left between them. Here the CDR3 DNA reads TGTGCCAGCAGTTACGATAGCGAGGGCTCCTACGAGCAGTACTTC. It encodes CASSYDSEGSYEQYF.

The chain has TRBV27 and TRBJ2-3; 7 nucleotides agree with TRBD2. V shed 3 bases, J shed 0 bases, and the junction held 6 bases outside the gene matches. The CDR3 spans 16 residues. Germline V gives CDR1 MNHEY, CDR2 SMNVEV (reference sequence). The CDR3 nucleotides are TGTGCCAGCAGTTTTCTAGCGGACCTTAGCACAGATACGCAGTATTTT. Translating it yields CASSFLADLSTDTQYF.

V usage is TRBV2 and J usage is TRBJ1-4; no reliable D call. Germline lookup yields CDR1 SNHLY and CDR2 FYNNEI. V shed 2 bases and J shed 6 bases, with 10 bases lying between them. CDR3 size: 14 residues. The CDR3 loop reads CASSERSVYEKLFF. The CDR3 DNA reads TGTGCCAGCAGTGAAAGGAGTGTATATGAAAAACTGTTTTTT.